The TCR beta chain under discussion was sequenced for a study of blood T cell repertoires in COVID-19. Profiling relied on immunoSEQ multiplex PCR, and the TCRdb table lists in-frame clones only, not all of them. The table lists about 46,000 clones, 65% to 85% of them singletons. The germline CDR1 and CDR2 sequences are LGHDT and YNNKEL (reference sequence). The CDR3 runs to 15 residues. Trimming removed 1 base from V and 3 bases from J; junction bases left unmatched: 3. This clonotype originated in a woman of 80 years or more with acute or convalescent COVID-19. This chain links TRBV3-1 (or the pseudogene TRBV3-2) with TRBJ2-5, with 9 bases fitting TRBD2. The sample taken for sequencing was peripheral blood. As DNA, the CDR3 is TGTGCCAGCAGCCAAGTAGCTAGCGGGGAAGAGACCCAGTACTTC. This codes for CASSQVASGEETQYF.